The sequence of this TCR beta chain was determined in a study of blood T cell repertoires in COVID-19. Looking at the study overall: The cDNA or gDNA used as material had been derived from T cells, B-cell-depleted T cells, or PBMCs.

The table came from immunoSEQ multiplex PCR; TCRdb's copy has only in-frame clones and leaves some out. The profile shows some 100,000 clones, less than 85% of them singletons. Germline V gene data show CDR1 as SGHNT and CDR2 as YYREEE (reference sequence). The CDR3 loop spans 15 amino acids. Trimming at V came to 2 bases and at J to 5 bases, leaving 7 bases not matched to a gene. The TCR sequence derives from a man between 45 and 60 years old with acute or convalescent COVID-19. The sample comprised peripheral blood. The gene calls are TRBV5-4 and TRBJ2-5; 9 bases agree with TRBD1. The CDR3: CASSLAGTGRETQYF. In DNA form, the CDR3 reads TGTGCCAGCAGCTTAGCCGGGACAGGGAGGGAGACCCAGTACTTC. The whole variable domain, filled in from reference TRBV5-4 and TRBJ2-5, reads ETGVTQSPTHLIKTRGQQVTLRCSSQSGHNTVSWYQQALGQGPQFIFQYYREEENGRGNFPPRFSGLQFPNYSSELNVNALELDDSALYLCASSLAGTGRETQYFGPGTRLLVL.